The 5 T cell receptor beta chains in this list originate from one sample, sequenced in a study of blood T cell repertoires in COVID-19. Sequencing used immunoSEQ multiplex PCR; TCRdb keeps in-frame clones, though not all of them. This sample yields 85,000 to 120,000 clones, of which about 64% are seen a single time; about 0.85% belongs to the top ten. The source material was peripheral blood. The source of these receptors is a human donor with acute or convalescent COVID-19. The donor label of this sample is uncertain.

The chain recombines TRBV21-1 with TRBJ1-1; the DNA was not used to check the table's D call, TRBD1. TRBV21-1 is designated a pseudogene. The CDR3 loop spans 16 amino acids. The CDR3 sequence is CASSKYRDTSNTEAFF. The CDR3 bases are TGTGCCAGCAGCAAGTATCGGGACACCTCGAACACTGAAGCTTTCTTT.

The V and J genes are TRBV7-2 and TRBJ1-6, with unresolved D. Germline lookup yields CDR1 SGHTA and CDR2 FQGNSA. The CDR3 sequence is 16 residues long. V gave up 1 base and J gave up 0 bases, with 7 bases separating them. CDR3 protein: CASSLVWSSYNSPLHF. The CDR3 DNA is TGTGCCAGCAGCTTAGTATGGAGCTCCTATAATTCACCCCTCCACTTT.

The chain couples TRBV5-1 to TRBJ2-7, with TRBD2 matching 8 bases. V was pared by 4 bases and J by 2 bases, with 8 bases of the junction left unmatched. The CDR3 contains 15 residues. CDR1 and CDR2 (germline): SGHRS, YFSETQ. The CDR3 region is CASSPGTSPPYEQYF. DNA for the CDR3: TGCGCCAGCAGCCCGGGGACTAGTCCCCCCTACGAGCAGTACTTC.

Written as DNA, the CDR3 is TGCGCCAGCAGTGGAGGGCAGGGGATATCTGGCTACACCTTC. Encoded protein: CASSGGQGISGYTF. The V and J genes are TRBV10-2 and TRBJ1-2; weak D call: TRBD1 (6 bases). The CDR3 has 14 residues. The V gene's germline CDR1 is WSHSY and CDR2 SAAADI. V shed 4 bases and J shed 7 bases, with 16 bases lying between them.

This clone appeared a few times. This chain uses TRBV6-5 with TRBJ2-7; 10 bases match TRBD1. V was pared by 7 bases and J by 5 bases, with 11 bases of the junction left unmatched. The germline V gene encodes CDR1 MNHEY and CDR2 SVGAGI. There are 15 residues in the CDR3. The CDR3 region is CASTFTRQGAHEQYF. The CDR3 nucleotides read TGTGCCAGCACCTTTACTAGACAGGGGGCCCACGAGCAGTACTTC.